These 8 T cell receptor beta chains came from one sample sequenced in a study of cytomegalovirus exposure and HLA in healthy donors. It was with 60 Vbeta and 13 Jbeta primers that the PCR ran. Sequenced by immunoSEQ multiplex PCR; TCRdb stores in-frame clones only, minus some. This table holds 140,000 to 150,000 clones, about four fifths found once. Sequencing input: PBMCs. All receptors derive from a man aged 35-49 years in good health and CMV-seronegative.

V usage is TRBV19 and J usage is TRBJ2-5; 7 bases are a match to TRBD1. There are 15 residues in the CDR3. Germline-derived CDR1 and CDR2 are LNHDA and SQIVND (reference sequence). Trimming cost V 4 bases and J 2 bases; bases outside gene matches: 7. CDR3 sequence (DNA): TGTGCCAGTAGTAAAGGGACAGTAGGGCAAGAGACCCAGTACTTC. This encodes CASSKGTVGQETQYF.

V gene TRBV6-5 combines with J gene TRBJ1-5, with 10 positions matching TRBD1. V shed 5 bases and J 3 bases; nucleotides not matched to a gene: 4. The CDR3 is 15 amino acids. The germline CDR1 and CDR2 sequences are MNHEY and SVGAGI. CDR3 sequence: CASSTDRGPNQPQHF. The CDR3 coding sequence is TGTGCCAGCAGTACAGACAGGGGGCCCAATCAGCCCCAGCATTTT.

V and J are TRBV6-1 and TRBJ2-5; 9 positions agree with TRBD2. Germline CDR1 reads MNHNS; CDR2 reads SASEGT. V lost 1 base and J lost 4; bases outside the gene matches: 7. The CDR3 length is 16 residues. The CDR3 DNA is TGTGCCAGCAGTGAAGAGGGGGTAGCGGGGGCAGAGACCCAGTACTTC. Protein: CASSEEGVAGAETQYF.

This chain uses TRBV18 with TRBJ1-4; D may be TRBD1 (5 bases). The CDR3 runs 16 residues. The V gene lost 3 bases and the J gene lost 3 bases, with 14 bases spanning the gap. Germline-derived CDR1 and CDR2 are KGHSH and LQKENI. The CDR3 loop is CASSPAGPGSNEKLFF. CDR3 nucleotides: TGTGCCAGCTCACCCGCGGGGCCGGGCTCTAATGAAAAACTGTTTTTT.

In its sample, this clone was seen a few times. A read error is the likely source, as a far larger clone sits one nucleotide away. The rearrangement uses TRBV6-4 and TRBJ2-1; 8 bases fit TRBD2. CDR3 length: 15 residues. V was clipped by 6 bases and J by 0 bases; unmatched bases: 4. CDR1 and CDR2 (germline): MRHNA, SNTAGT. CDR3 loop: CASRDSGGSYNEQFF. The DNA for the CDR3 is TGTGCCAGCAGAGACAGCGGGGGCTCCTACAATGAGCAGTTCTTC.

CDR3 bases: TGTGCCACCAGCACGTACGGGACTAGCGGGGGGACTCCTAACTCCTACGAGCAGTACTTC. Protein product: CATSTYGTSGGTPNSYEQYF. The rearrangement joins TRBV15 to TRBJ2-7, with 15 bases identical to TRBD2. CDR1 and CDR2 from the germline V gene are LNHNV and YYDKDF (reference sequence). Trimming removed 4 bases from V and 0 bases from J; junction bases left unmatched: 13. CDR3 length equals 20 residues. Supplemented by reference TRBV15 and TRBJ2-7, the full variable domain reads DAMVIQNPRYQVTQFGKPVTLSCSQTLNHNVMYWYQQKSSQAPKLLFHYYDKDFNNEADTPDNFQSRRPNTSFCFLDIRSPGLGDTAMYLCATSTYGTSGGTPNSYEQYFGPGTRLTVT.

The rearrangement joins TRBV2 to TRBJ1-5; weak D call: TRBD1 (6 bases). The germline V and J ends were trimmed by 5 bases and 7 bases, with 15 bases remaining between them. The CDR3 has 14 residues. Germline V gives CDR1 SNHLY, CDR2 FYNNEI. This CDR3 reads CASSFRGSGQPQHF. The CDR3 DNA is TGTGCCAGCAGTTTCAGGGGATCTGGGCAGCCCCAGCATTTT. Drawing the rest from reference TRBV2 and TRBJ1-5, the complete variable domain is EPEVTQTPSHQVTQMGQEVILRCVPISNHLYFYWYRQILGQKVEFLVSFYNNEISEKSEIFDDQFSVERPDGSNFTLKIRSTKLEDSAMYFCASSFRGSGQPQHFGDGTRLSIL.

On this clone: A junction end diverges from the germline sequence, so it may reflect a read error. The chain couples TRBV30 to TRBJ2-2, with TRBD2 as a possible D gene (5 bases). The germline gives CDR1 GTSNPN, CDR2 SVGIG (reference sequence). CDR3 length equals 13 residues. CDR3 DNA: TGTGCCTGGAGTCGCCAATATTCCGGGGTGCTGTTTTTT. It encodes CAWSRQYSGVLFF.